The rows below give T cell receptor beta chains drawn from one sample of a study of OX40 agonist ivuxolimab in advanced cancers. Method: immunoSEQ multiplex PCR; TCRdb's copy keeps in-frame clones and lacks some. The repertoire includes tens of thousands of clones, 85% to 90% of them detected once, and under 2.5% sits in the top ten. This specimen consisted of CD4+ or CD8+ T cells sorted from blood, obtained in a trial of the OX40 agonist ivuxolimab. The source is an adult with an advanced solid tumor such as melanoma, head and neck, liver or kidney cancer. CDR3s leave out the opening cysteine and the closing phenylalanine or tryptophan. The order of the fields is V gene, D gene, CDR3 length, CDR3 protein. The D gene is left open where the match is weak.

TRBV5-1 | . | 12 | ASSTPTDTGELF
TRBV28 | . | 14 | ASRILGQGDTDTQY
TRBV28 | TRBD1 | 11 | ASSFEGAVRAF
TRBV30 | . | 13 | AWSRRGVFQETQY
TRBV5-6 | . | 10 | ASSLVGYEQY
TRBV2 | . | 11 | ATGRDRTYEQY
TRBV5-1 | . | 13 | ASSLGSSSGNTIY
TRBV29-1 | TRBD2 | 12 | SLAGGGVNNEQF
TRBV10-3 | . | 13 | AISEVQAGTGELF
TRBV5-1 | . | 10 | ASGQADGAQY
TRBV9 | . | 13 | ASTTRGELGETQY
TRBV13 | TRBD1 | 13 | ASSPTTGGYETQY
TRBV6-5 | TRBD1 | 12 | ASSYGQGAYGYT
TRBV6-4 | . | 12 | ASSVSDLNTEAF